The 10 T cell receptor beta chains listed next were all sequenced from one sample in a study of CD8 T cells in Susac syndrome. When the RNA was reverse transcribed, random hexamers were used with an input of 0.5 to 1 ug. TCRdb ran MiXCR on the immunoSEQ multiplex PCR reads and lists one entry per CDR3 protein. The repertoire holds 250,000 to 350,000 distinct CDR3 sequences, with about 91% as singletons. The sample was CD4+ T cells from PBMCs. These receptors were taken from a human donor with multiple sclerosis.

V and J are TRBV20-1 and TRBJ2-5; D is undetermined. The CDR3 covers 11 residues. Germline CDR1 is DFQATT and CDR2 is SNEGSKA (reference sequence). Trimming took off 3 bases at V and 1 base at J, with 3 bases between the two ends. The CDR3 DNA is TGCAGTGCTAGGATCCAAGAGACCCAGTACTTC. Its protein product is CSARIQETQYF.

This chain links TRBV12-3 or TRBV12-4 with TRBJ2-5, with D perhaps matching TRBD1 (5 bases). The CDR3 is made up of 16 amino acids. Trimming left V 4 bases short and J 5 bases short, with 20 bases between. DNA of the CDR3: TGTGCCAGCAGTTCCAGGGCAAGGGGTTTTCAGGAGACCCAGTACTTC. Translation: CASSSRARGFQETQYF.

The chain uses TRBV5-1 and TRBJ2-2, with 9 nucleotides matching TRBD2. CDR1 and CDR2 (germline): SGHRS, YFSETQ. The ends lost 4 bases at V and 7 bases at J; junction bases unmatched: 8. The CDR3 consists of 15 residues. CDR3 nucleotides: TGCGCCAGCAGCACCGAGGGACTAGCTGGCGGGGAGCTGTTTTTT. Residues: CASSTEGLAGGELFF.

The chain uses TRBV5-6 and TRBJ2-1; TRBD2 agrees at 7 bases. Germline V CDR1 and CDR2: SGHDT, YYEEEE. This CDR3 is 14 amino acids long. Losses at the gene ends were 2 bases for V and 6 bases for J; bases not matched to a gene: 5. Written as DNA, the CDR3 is TGTGCCAGCAGCTTTGGTCTAGCGGTCAATGAGCAGTTCTTC. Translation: CASSFGLAVNEQFF. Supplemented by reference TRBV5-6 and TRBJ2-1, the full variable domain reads DAGVTQSPTHLIKTRGQQVTLRCSPKSGHDTVSWYQQALGQGPQFIFQYYEEEERQRGNFPDRFSGHQFPNYSSELNVNALLLGDSALYLCASSFGLAVNEQFFGPGTRLTVL.

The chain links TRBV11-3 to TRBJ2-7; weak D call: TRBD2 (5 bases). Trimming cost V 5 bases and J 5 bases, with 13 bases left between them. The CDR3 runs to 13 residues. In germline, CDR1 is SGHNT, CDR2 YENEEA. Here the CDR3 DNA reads TGTGCCAGCAGCCCCCGGGGTCCGGACGAGCAGTACTTC. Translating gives CASSPRGPDEQYF.

CDR3 in DNA: TGTGCCAGCAGCCCTCCCCCCTACAGGGCCAGCACTGAAGCTTTCTTT. Translated: CASSPPPYRASTEAFF. The genes are TRBV6-2 or TRBV6-3 and TRBJ1-1; D might be TRBD1 (6 bases). This CDR3 contains 16 residues. V lost 6 bases to trimming and J lost 4 bases, with 21 bases between them. Germline V gives CDR1 MNHEY, CDR2 SVGEGT.

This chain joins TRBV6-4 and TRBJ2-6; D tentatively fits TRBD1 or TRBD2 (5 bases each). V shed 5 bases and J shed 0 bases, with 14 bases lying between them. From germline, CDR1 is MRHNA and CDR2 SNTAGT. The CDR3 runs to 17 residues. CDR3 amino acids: CASSWEGTSSGANVLTF. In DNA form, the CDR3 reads TGTGCCAGCAGTTGGGAAGGGACGAGCTCTGGGGCCAACGTCCTGACTTTC.

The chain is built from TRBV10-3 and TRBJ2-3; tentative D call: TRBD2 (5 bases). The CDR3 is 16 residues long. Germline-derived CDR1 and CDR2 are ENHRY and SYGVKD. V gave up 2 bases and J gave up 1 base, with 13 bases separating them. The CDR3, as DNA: TGTGCCATCAGTGAGGCGGGCGGTGACGGCACAGATACGCAGTATTTT. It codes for CAISEAGGDGTDTQYF.

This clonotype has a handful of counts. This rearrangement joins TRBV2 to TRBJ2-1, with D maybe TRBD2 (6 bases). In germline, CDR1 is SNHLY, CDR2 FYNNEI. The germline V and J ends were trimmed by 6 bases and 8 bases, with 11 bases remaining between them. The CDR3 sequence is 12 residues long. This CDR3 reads CASSVSGDEQFF. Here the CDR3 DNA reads TGTGCCAGCAGCGTTAGCGGCGATGAGCAGTTCTTC.

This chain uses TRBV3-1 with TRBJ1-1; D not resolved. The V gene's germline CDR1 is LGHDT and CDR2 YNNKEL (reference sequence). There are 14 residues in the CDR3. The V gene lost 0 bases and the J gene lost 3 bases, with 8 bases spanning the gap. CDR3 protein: CASSQDLGYTEAFF. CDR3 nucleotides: TGTGCCAGCAGCCAAGATTTGGGTTACACTGAAGCTTTCTTT. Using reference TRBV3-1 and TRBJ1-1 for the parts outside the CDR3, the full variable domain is DTAVSQTPKYLVTQMGNDKSIKCEQNLGHDTMYWYKQDSKKFLKIMFSYNNKELIINETVPNRFSPKSPDKAHLNLHINSLELGDSAVYFCASSQDLGYTEAFFGQGTRLTVV.